These T cell receptor beta chains were read from a single sample in a study of T cells in Graves' hyperthyroidism and ophthalmopathy. MiXCR was run by TCRdb on the multiplex PCR reads, yielding one entry per CDR3 protein. The repertoire consists of about 290,000 distinct CDR3 sequences, with about an eighth occurring once and the leading ten covering more than 7.5%. The sequenced sample consisted of blood. The receptors were sampled from a woman between 25 and 40 years old with Graves' hyperthyroidism that later progressed to Graves' ophthalmopathy. CDR3s include the opening cysteine and the closing phenylalanine or tryptophan. D genes are given only for firm matches. The size field is filled for only some rows; it gives once, few, many or a size class.

size,J,V,D,CDR3,DNA
many,TRBJ2-7,TRBV18,NA,CASSPSIYYEQYF,TGTGCCAGCTCACCGTCCATATATTACGAGCAGTACTTC
NA,TRBJ2-1,TRBV4-1,NA,CASSQVEGSYNEQFF,TGCGCCAGCAGCCAAGTGGAGGGCTCCTACAATGAGCAGTTCTTC
many,TRBJ2-7,TRBV15,TRBD2,CATSRVLAGGKEQYF,TGTGCCACCAGCAGAGTACTAGCGGGAGGGAAAGAGCAGTACTTC
many,TRBJ2-7,TRBV6-1,NA,CASSFADYEQYF,TGTGCCAGCAGTTTCGCAGACTACGAGCAGTACTTC
many,TRBJ1-4,TRBV6-1,TRBD1,CASTQDRGFGNEKLFF,TGTGCCAGCACCCAGGACAGGGGGTTCGGTAATGAAAAACTGTTTTTT
many,TRBJ1-2,TRBV28,NA,CASSSQALAGGYTF,TGTGCCAGCAGTTCCCAAGCATTAGCGGGTGGCTACACCTTC
many,TRBJ2-1,TRBV20-1,TRBD2,CSAALAGGPNEQFF,TGCAGTGCCGCCCTAGCGGGTGGACCAAATGAGCAGTTCTTC
many,TRBJ1-1,TRBV13,NA,CASSERPSWAFF,TGTGCCAGCAGCGAGAGGCCGAGTTGGGCTTTCTTT
many,TRBJ1-3,TRBV7-9,TRBD1,CASSLQGARGNTIYF,TGTGCCAGCAGCTTGCAGGGGGCGCGTGGAAACACCATATATTTT
few,TRBJ1-4,TRBV11-2,NA,CASSPGVIRGALNEKLFF,TGTGCCAGCAGCCCAGGGGTTATTAGGGGGGCCCTTAATGAAAAACTGTTTTTT
once,TRBJ1-2,TRBV28,TRBD1,CASSPGQARGYTF,TGTGCCAGTTCACCGGGACAGGCGCGCGGCTACACCTTC
many,TRBJ1-2,TRBV2,TRBD1,CASSRDRDFWGYTF,TGTGCCAGCAGCCGGGACAGGGATTTCTGGGGCTACACCTTC
NA,TRBJ1-5,TRBV15,NA,CATSRTPRTGNQPQHF,TGTGCCACCAGCAGGACCCCGAGGACTGGCAATCAGCCCCAGCATTTT
few,TRBJ2-3,TRBV5-4,NA,CASSSPMGDTQYF,TGTGCCAGCAGCTCCCCGATGGGAGATACGCAGTATTTT
many,TRBJ2-5,TRBV18,NA,CASTYTRAYQETQYF,TGTGCCAGCACGTACACCCGGGCATACCAAGAGACCCAGTACTTC
many,TRBJ2-3,TRBV28,NA,CASSLLSSEGTDTQYF,TGTGCCAGCAGTTTATTGAGTAGCGAGGGCACAGATACGCAGTATTTT
NA,TRBJ2-1,TRBV19,NA,CASSTAPFARSYNEQFF,TGTGCCAGTAGTACGGCTCCCTTCGCCCGTTCCTACAATGAGCAGTTCTTC
many,TRBJ1-2,TRBV27,NA,CASSPLRDQPPGYTF,TGTGCCAGCAGTCCCCTTCGGGACCAACCGCCGGGCTACACCTTC
many,TRBJ1-6,TRBV28,NA,CASSFGRVIGSPLHF,TGTGCCAGCAGTTTCGGACGGGTTATAGGCTCACCCCTCCACTTT
many,TRBJ1-3,TRBV6-1,NA,CASRISLQVTGNTIYF,TGTGCCAGCAGAATTTCCTTACAGGTCACTGGAAACACCATATATTTT